The next 10 T cell receptor beta chains were all read from a single sample in a study of shared clonotypes between healthy human individuals (dated by TCRdb to the early 2020s). Libraries were prepared through the immunoSEQ multiplex PCR assay. TCRdb's version of the immuneACCESS table is confined to in-frame rearrangements and falls short of the full clone set. An unresolved V gene accounts for under half of the shortfall where checked; the remainder is of unknown origin. In all, the sample holds about 560,000 clones, and around three quarters of those were seen once. Clones ranked in the top ten supply 12% of the sample. The sequenced sample was PBMCs. These TCRs come from a woman aged 40 to 50 in good health. Some clones in this sample may be carry-over from other donors' samples.

This chain uses TRBV20-1 with TRBJ1-2; no firm D call. V lost 4 bases and J 10 bases, leaving 13 bases between the germline ends. Germline V gene lookup returns CDR1 DFQATT and CDR2 SNEGSKA (reference sequence). This CDR3 has 11 amino acids. CDR3 loop: CSATREVTYTF. The CDR3 coding sequence is TGCAGTGCTACTAGGGAGGTAACCTACACCTTC.

This clone has a handful of counts. This rearrangement joins TRBV27 to TRBJ1-4; no clear D gene. Germline V gene lookup returns CDR1 MNHEY and CDR2 SMNVEV (reference sequence). The CDR3 runs to 14 residues. V was clipped by 4 bases and J by 5 bases, with 11 bases between them. The CDR3 DNA reads TGTGCCAGCAGTTCCGCCGGACGGAATGAAAAACTGTTTTTT. It yields the protein CASSSAGRNEKLFF.

This clone appeared a few times. This same CDR3 is encoded by further DNA sequences in the sample. This chain links TRBV18 with TRBJ2-3; D remains unclear. V was shortened by 0 bases and J by 5 bases, with 6 bases between the two germline ends. This CDR3 is 13 amino acids long. The germline CDR1 and CDR2 sequences are KGHSH and LQKENI. The CDR3 region is CASSPPTRDTQYF. For the CDR3, the DNA is TGTGCCAGCTCACCACCCACCCGAGATACGCAGTATTTT.

V and J are TRBV5-1 and TRBJ2-3, with D possibly being TRBD1 (6 bases). Trimming took 4 bases from V and 1 from J, leaving 13 bases between them. The CDR3 is 15 residues long. Per the germline V gene, CDR1 is SGHRS and CDR2 is YFSETQ. The CDR3 sequence is CASSRLQGRTDTQYF. DNA of the CDR3: TGCGCCAGCAGCCGACTGCAGGGGCGCACAGATACGCAGTATTTT.

This chain links TRBV11-3 with TRBJ2-5; the D gene is possibly TRBD1 (6 bases). V lost 6 bases, J lost 2 bases, and 16 bases lay in between. This CDR3 spans 15 amino acids. Germline V lookup: CDR1 SGHNT, CDR2 YENEEA. CDR3 DNA sequence: TGTGCCAGCAGTCTAAACTCAGGACAGCAAGAGACCCAGTACTTC. As protein: CASSLNSGQQETQYF.

The rearrangement links TRBV7-9 to TRBJ1-2, with D tentatively TRBD1 (6 bases). Germline CDR1 and CDR2: SEHNR and FQNEAQ (reference sequence). The CDR3 contains 13 residues. Between the trimmed V and J ends, which lost 2 bases and 8 bases, there was a span of 12 bases. CDR3 region: CASSLISGEGYTF. The DNA for the CDR3 is TGTGCCAGCAGCTTAATTTCAGGGGAGGGCTACACCTTC.

Only one count was recorded for this clone. V is TRBV5-1 and J is TRBJ2-7; 8 bases align to TRBD2. V lost 2 bases to trimming and J lost 0 bases; unmatched junction nucleotides: 4. Germline values: CDR1 SGHRS, CDR2 YFSETQ. The CDR3 contains 15 residues. CDR3 bases: TGCGCCAGCAGCTTTGGACGGGAGGGCTCCTACGAGCAGTACTTC. Amino acids: CASSFGREGSYEQYF.

This clone came up many times. The J gene is TRBJ2-1, the V gene TRBV10-1; 7 nucleotides line up with TRBD2. V was pared by 2 bases and J by 7 bases, with 5 bases of the junction left unmatched. This CDR3 has 14 residues. CDR1 and CDR2 from the germline V gene are WNHNN and SYGVQD (reference sequence). CDR3 sequence reads: CASSELRLANEQFF. DNA of the CDR3: TGCGCCAGCAGTGAGCTGAGACTAGCAAATGAGCAGTTCTTC.

The chain has TRBV5-4 and TRBJ2-1; 11 positions agree with TRBD1. V was pared by 4 bases and J by 7 bases, with 7 bases of the junction left unmatched. Germline V gene lookup returns CDR1 SGHNT and CDR2 YYREEE (reference sequence). This CDR3 is built from 15 residues. CDR3 DNA sequence: TGTGCCAGCAGCCCCTACCGGGACAGGGGGAATGAGCAGTTCTTC. Translating gives CASSPYRDRGNEQFF.

The chain links TRBV18 to TRBJ2-7, with D unclear. Germline V gene lookup returns CDR1 KGHSH and CDR2 LQKENI. V lost 0 bases and J 0 bases, leaving 12 bases between the germline ends. This CDR3 is 16 amino acids long. The CDR3 bases are TGTGCCAGCTCACCACCGGGTCGAATAAGCTCCTACGAGCAGTACTTC. Protein: CASSPPGRISSYEQYF.